Included here is one T cell receptor beta chain sequence, with context. Its antigen is currently unknown. At one of its ends the junction is not consistent with the germline gene, which may arise from a read error. The data belong to a study of blood T cells in healthy people across ages. General study points: The fall in TCR beta diversity per million T cells was roughly linear with age. Long-lived donors had more naive CD4+ cells and higher diversity than aged donors.

With a J-beta primer mix and a sample-barcoded 5' primer, a second PCR ran about 6 to 11 cycles. A tag from a template-switch adaptor with 12 random nucleotides marked each cDNA molecule. In TCRdb, the 5' RACE reads were re-called with MiXCR into one record per CDR3 protein. The sample carries hundreds of thousands of distinct CDR3 sequences, roughly 35% recorded once. The CDR3 is 12 amino acids. Germline assignment: CDR1 SEHNR and CDR2 FQNEAQ (reference sequence). This clonotype was obtained from a man aged 18 to 30 in good health. Sequences were obtained from blood. V and J are TRBV7-9 and TRBJ1-4; D call uncertain. CDR3 coding DNA: TGTGCCAACAGCTTCCCAAATGAAAAACTGTTTTTT. Protein: CANSFPNEKLFF.